The 4 T cell receptor beta chains given below trace back to one sample, sequenced in a study of cytomegalovirus exposure and HLA in healthy donors (dated by TCRdb to about 2017). Libraries were constructed by the immunoSEQ multiplex PCR assay. This immuneACCESS table, as held by TCRdb, lists in-frame sequences with V and J called but not all clones. Of the missing ones, under half trace to an unresolved V gene in checked studies; the others have no known cause. This sample comprises roughly 56,000 clones, roughly 94% of them detected only once. Of the sample, around 2.3% is held by the ten largest clones. The sample comprised PBMCs. These receptors came from a man between 18 and 29 years old in good health and CMV-seronegative.

The chain has TRBV6-5 and TRBJ2-7; D remains ambiguous. Germline V CDR1 and CDR2: MNHEY, SVGAGI. The V end was cut by 5 bases, the J end by 3 bases, with 5 bases between. The CDR3 is 11 amino acids. The CDR3 DNA reads as TGTGCCAGCAGTACACACTACGAGCAGTACTTC. This encodes CASSTHYEQYF.

The rearrangement uses TRBV7-2 and TRBJ2-1; a possible D gene is TRBD2 (5 bases). The CDR3 is 14 amino acids. V was pared by 3 bases and J by 5 bases, with 11 bases between. Germline lookup yields CDR1 SGHTA and CDR2 FQGNSA. As DNA, the CDR3 is TGTGCCAGCAGCTTCCAGCGGTTAAACAATGAGCAGTTCTTC. Translating it yields CASSFQRLNNEQFF.

This clone was found once. This chain joins TRBV2 and TRBJ2-1; the match to TRBD2 covers 11 bases. The CDR3 runs to 14 residues. V dropped 10 bases and J dropped 6; count of bases not matched to a gene: 8. The V gene's germline CDR1 is SNHLY and CDR2 FYNNEI. The CDR3 reads CAILAGGPTNEQFF. CDR3 nucleotides: TGTGCCATTTTAGCGGGAGGGCCGACCAATGAGCAGTTCTTC.

The gene calls are TRBV5-4 and TRBJ2-7; 12 nucleotides agree with TRBD2. Trimming cost V 4 bases and J 1 base; bases outside gene matches: 9. Germline CDR1 reads SGHNT; CDR2 reads YYREEE (reference sequence). The CDR3 is 17 amino acids. This chain's CDR3 is CASSMGTSGRPSYEQYF. Here the CDR3 DNA reads TGTGCCAGCAGCATGGGGACTAGCGGGCGACCATCCTACGAGCAGTACTTC.